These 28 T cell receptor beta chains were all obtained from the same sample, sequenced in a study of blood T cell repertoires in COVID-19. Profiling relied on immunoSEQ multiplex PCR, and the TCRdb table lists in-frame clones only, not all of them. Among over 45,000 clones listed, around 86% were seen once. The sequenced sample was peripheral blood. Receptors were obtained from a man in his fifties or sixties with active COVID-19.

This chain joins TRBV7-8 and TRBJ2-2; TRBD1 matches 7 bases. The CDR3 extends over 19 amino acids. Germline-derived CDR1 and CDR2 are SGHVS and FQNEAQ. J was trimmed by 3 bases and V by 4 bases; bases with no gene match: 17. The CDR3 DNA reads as TGTGCCAGCAGCTCAAAACCCTTCACGGGACAGAGATACACCGGGGAGCTGTTTTTT. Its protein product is CASSSKPFTGQRYTGELFF.

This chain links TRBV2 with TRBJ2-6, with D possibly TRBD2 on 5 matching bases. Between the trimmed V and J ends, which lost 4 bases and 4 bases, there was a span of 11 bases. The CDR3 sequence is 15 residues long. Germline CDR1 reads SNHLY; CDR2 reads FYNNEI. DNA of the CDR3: TGTGCCAGCAGTGCCTTGGAGGCGGGGGCCAACGTCCTGACTTTC. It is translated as CASSALEAGANVLTF.

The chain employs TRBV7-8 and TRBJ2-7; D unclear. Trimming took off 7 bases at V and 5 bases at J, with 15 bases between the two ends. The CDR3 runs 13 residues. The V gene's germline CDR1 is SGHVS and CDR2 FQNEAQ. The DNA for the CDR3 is TGTGCCAGCAACCACCGGGTCATCGACGAGCAGTACTTC. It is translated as CASNHRVIDEQYF. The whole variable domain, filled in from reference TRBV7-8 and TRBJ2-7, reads GAGVSQSPRYKVAKRGQDVALRCDPISGHVSLFWYQQALGQGPEFLTYFQNEAQLDKSGLPSDRFFAERPEGSVSTLKIQRTQQEDSAVYLCASNHRVIDEQYFGPGTRLTVT.

The CDR3 bases are TGTGCCAGCAGTCAAACTAACTATGGCTACACCTTC. This gives the protein CASSQTNYGYTF. This sequence joins TRBV12-3 or TRBV12-4 and TRBJ1-2; unclear D gene. V was shortened by 5 bases and J by 0 bases, with 4 bases between the two germline ends. The CDR3 is made up of 12 amino acids.

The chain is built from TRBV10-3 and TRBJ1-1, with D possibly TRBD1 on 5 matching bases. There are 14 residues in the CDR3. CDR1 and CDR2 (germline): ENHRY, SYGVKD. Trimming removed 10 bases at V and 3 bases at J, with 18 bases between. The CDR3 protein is CATGGGTPDTEAFF. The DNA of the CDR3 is TGTGCCACTGGAGGAGGGACGCCGGACACTGAAGCTTTCTTT.

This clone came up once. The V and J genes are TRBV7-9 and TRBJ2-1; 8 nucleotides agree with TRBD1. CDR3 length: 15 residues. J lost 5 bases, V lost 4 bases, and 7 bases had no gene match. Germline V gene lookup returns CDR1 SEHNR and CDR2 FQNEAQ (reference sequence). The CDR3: CASSYLDRAHNEQFF. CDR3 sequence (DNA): TGTGCCAGCAGCTACCTGGACAGGGCCCACAATGAGCAGTTCTTC.

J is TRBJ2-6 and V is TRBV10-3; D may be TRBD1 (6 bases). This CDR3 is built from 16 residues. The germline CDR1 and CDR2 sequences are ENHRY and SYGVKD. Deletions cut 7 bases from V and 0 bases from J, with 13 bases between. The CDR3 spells CAINGQPNSGANVLTF. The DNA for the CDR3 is TGTGCCATCAATGGACAGCCAAACTCTGGGGCCAACGTCCTGACTTTC.

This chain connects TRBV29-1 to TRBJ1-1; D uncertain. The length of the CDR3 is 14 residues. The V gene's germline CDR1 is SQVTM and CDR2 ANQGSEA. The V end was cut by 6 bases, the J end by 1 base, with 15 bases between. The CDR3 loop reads CSVKPGSENTEAFF. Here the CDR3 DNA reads TGCAGCGTGAAGCCGGGATCTGAGAACACTGAAGCTTTCTTT.

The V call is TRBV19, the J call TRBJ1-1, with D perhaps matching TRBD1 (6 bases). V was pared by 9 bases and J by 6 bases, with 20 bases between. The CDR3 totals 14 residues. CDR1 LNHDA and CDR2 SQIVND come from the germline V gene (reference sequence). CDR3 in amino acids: CASQSRGARAEAFF. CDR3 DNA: TGTGCCAGCCAGTCGCGGGGGGCGCGTGCTGAAGCTTTCTTT.

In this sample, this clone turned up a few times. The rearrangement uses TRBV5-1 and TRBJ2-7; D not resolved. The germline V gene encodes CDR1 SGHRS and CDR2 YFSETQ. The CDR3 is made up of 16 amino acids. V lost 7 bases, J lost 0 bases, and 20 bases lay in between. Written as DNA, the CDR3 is TGCGCCAGCTCAATTGGGCTGGGCTCCCTCTCCTACGAGCAGTACTTC. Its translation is CASSIGLGSLSYEQYF.

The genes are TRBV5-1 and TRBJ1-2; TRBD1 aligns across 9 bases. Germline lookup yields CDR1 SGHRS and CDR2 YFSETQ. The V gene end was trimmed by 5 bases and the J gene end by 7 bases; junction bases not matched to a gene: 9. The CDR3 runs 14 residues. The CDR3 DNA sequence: TGCGCCAGCAGGAGCGGGACAGGGAGTCGTGGCTACACCTTC. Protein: CASRSGTGSRGYTF.

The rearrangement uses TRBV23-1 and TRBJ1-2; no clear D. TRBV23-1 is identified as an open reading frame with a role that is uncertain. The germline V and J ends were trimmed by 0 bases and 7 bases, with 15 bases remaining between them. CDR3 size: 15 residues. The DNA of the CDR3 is TGCGCCAGCAGTCAATCGAGACACCCATCGACTGGCTACACCTTC. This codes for CASSQSRHPSTGYTF.

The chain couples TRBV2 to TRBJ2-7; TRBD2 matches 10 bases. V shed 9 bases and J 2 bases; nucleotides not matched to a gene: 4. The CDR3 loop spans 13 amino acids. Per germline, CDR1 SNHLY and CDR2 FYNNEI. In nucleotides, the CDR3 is TGTGCCAGTCGGACTAGCGGTGCCTACGAGCAGTACTTC. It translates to CASRTSGAYEQYF.

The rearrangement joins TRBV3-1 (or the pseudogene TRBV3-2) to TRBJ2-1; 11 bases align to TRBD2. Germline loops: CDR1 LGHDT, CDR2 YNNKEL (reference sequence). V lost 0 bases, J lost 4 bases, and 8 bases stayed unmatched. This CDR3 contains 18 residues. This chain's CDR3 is CASSQDELAGGLYNEQFF. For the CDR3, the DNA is TGTGCCAGCAGCCAAGATGAGTTAGCGGGGGGGCTTTACAATGAGCAGTTCTTC.

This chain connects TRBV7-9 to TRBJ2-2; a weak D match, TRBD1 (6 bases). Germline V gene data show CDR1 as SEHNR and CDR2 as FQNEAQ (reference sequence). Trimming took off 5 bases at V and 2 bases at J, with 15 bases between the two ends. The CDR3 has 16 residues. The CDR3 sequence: CASSPRDKLNTGELFF. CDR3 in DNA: TGTGCCAGCAGCCCCCGGGACAAATTAAACACCGGGGAGCTGTTTTTT.

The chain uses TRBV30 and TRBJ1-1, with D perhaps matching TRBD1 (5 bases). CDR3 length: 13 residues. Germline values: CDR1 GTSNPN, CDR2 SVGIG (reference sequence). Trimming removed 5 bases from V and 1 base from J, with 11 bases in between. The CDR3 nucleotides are TGTGCCTGGGGGTACAGGACGAACACTGAAGCTTTCTTT. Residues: CAWGYRTNTEAFF.

CDR3 protein: CASSFELGNEQFF. The DNA for the CDR3 is TGTGCCAGCAGCTTCGAGCTCGGGAATGAGCAGTTCTTC. This chain links TRBV11-2 with TRBJ2-1, with D uncertain. Trimming stripped 3 bases from V and 7 bases from J, with 10 bases between. CDR3 length: 13 residues. The V gene's germline CDR1 is SGHAT and CDR2 FQNNGV.

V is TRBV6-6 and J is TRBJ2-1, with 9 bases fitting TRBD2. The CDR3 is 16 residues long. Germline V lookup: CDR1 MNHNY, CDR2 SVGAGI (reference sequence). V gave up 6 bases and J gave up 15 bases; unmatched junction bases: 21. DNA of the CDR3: TGTGCCAGCAGGTCCCCTGGGCGACTAGCGGTCCCCCGGAGGTTCTTC. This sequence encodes CASRSPGRLAVPRRFF.

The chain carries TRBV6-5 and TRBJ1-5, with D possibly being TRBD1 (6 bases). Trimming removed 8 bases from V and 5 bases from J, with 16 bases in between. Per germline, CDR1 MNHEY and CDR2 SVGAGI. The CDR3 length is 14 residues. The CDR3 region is CASSWGGRDQPQHF. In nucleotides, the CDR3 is TGTGCCAGCTCGTGGGGGGGCAGGGATCAGCCCCAGCATTTT.

The CDR3 protein is CASSSPGTGTWTQYF. The CDR3 DNA sequence: TGTGCCAGCAGCTCCCCCGGGACAGGAACTTGGACCCAGTACTTC. This chain links TRBV11-2 with TRBJ2-5; 8 bases line up with TRBD1. V dropped 4 bases and J dropped 7; count of bases not matched to a gene: 11. CDR3 length: 15 residues. CDR1 and CDR2 (germline): SGHAT, FQNNGV.

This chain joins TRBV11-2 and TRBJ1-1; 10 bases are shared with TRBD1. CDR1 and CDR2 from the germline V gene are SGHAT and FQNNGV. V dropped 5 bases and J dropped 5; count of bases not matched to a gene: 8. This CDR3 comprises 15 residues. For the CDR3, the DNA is TGTGCCAGCAGCCGAGGTGGACAGGGGGGGACTGAAGCTTTCTTT. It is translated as CASSRGGQGGTEAFF.

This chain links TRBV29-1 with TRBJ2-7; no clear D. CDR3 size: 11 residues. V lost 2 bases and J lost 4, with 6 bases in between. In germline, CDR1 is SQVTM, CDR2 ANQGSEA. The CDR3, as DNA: TGCAGCGTTGAAATGAGTTACGAGCAGTACTTC. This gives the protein CSVEMSYEQYF.

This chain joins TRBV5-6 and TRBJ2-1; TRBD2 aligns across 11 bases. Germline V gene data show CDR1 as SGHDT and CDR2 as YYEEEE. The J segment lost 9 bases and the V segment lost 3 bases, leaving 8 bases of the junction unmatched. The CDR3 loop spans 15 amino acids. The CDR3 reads CASSSELAGAAEQFF. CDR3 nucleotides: TGTGCCAGCAGCTCGGAACTAGCGGGAGCGGCTGAGCAGTTCTTC.

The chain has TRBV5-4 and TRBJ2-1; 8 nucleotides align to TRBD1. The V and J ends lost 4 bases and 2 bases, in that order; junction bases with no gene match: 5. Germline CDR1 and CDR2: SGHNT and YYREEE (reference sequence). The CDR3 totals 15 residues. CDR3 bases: TGTGCCAGCAGCCCCGGACAGGGACCCTACAATGAGCAGTTCTTC. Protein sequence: CASSPGQGPYNEQFF.

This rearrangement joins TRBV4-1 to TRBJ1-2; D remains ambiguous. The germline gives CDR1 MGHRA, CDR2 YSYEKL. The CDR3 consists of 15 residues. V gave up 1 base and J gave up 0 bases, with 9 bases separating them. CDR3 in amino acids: CASSQGSLANYGYTF. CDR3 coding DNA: TGCGCCAGCAGCCAAGGGTCCTTAGCTAACTATGGCTACACCTTC.

The CDR3 DNA sequence: TGTGCCAGTAGCCTTTTCGGGACACTAGGCAATCAGCCCCAGCATTTT. Translated: CASSLFGTLGNQPQHF. This chain joins TRBV19 and TRBJ1-5; D perhaps matches TRBD1 (6 bases). The ends were cut back, 6 bases at V and 2 bases at J, with 17 bases in the middle. Germline V gene lookup returns CDR1 LNHDA and CDR2 SQIVND (reference sequence). The CDR3 has 16 residues.

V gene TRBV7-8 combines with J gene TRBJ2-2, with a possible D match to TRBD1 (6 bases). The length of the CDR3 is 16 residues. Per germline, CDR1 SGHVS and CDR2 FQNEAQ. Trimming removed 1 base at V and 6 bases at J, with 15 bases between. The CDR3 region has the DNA TGTGCCAGCAGCTTAGAGTGGGGGACATACGCCGGGGAGCTGTTTTTT. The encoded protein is CASSLEWGTYAGELFF.

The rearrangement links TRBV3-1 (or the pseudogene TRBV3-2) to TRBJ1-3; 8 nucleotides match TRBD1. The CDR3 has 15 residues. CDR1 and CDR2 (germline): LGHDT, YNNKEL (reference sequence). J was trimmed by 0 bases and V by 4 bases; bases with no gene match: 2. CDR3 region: CASSRGQASGNTIYF. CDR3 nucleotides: TGTGCCAGCAGCCGGGGACAGGCCTCTGGAAACACCATATATTTT.